This TCR beta chain was sequenced during a study of T cells in localized non-small cell lung cancer. Generated by immunoSEQ multiplex PCR, the TCRdb table keeps only in-frame clones and is missing some. The table lists some 15,000 clones, 90% of them singletons, with around 1.2% in the top ten. This CDR3 is 14 amino acids long. CDR1 is SGDLS, CDR2 YYNGEE, per germline. V was clipped by 4 bases and J by 4 bases; unmatched bases: 3. The chain links TRBV9 to TRBJ2-2, with TRBD2 identical over 8 bases. The clonotype comes from a woman between 40 and 69 years old with stage III lung adenocarcinoma. The material sequenced was peripheral blood mononuclear cells, taken before any cancer treatment. This CDR3 reads CASSPGGSTGELFF. CDR3 nucleotides: TGTGCCAGCAGCCCGGGAGGGAGCACCGGGGAGCTGTTTTTT. The variable domain in full, with the rest retrieved from reference TRBV9 and TRBJ2-2, is DSGVTQTPKHLITATGQRVTLRCSPRSGDLSVYWYQQSLDQGLQFLIQYYNGEERAKGNILERFSAQQFPDLHSELNLSSLELGDSALYFCASSPGGSTGELFFGEGSRLTVL.